What follows is one T cell receptor (beta chain) and its context. As processed by the authors: How many nucleated cells were present was estimated from reference gene primer amplification. Clones were read by immunoSEQ multiplex PCR, and TCRdb kept only the in-frame ones, dropping some. That table is the source of V, J and clone size, and D and trimming were worked out from the DNA. Of 150,000 or so clones listed, over 65% are singletons. This specimen belongs to a study of blood T cell repertoires in COVID-19. Study at large: The samples span acute and convalescent COVID-19 from the United States, Italy and Spain.

This clonotype originated in a woman aged 80 or over with acute or convalescent COVID-19. The source material was peripheral blood.

This CDR3 is CASSPAGLANFRETQYF. The CDR3 region has the DNA TGTGCCAGCAGTCCAGCGGGACTAGCGAACTTTAGGGAGACCCAGTACTTC. The chain has TRBV28 and TRBJ2-5; 10 bases are a match to TRBD2. This CDR3 spans 17 amino acids. Germline-derived CDR1 and CDR2 are MDHEN and SYDVKM. V lost 5 bases, J lost 5 bases, and 14 bases stayed unmatched. The complete variable domain, with remaining parts taken from reference TRBV28 and TRBJ2-5, reads DVKVTQSSRYLVKRTGEKVFLECVQDMDHENMFWYRQDPGLGLRLIYFSYDVKMKEKGDIPEGYSVSREKKERFSLILESASTNQTSMYLCASSPAGLANFRETQYFGPGTRLLVL.